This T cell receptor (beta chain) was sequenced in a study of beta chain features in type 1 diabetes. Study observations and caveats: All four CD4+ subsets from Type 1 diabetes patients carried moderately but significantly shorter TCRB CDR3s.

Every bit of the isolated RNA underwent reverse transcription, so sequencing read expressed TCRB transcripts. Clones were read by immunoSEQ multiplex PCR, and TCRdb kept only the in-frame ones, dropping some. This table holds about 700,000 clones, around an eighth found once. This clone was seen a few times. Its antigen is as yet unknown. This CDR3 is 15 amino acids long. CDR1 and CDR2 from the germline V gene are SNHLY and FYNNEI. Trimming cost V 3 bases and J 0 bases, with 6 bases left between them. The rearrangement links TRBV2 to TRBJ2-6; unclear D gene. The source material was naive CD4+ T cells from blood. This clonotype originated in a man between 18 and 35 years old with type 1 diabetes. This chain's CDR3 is CASSDLGSGANVLTF. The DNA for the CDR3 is TGTGCCAGCAGTGACCTTGGCTCTGGGGCCAACGTCCTGACTTTC.